The 29 T cell receptor beta chains in this list originate from one sample, sequenced in a study of long-term antiretroviral therapy in people with HIV. The run of the v3.0 immunoSEQ assay was at survey level. Profiling relied on immunoSEQ multiplex PCR, and the TCRdb table lists in-frame clones only, not all of them. The sample contains over 25,000 clones, 95% to 96% of which appear only once. Here the sequenced sample was unsorted PBMCs, taken 6.5 to 6.9 years after starting antiretroviral therapy. The receptors originated from a man aged 30 to 39 with HIV.

The sample holds a few counts of this clone. Written as DNA, the CDR3 is TGCGCCAGCAGCTTGGACTTCAGCTCCTACGAGCAGTACTTC. This sequence encodes CASSLDFSSYEQYF. The genes are TRBV5-1 and TRBJ2-7; no reliable D call. CDR3 length equals 14 residues. V lost 0 bases, J lost 0 bases, and 7 bases lay in between. Germline CDR1 reads SGHRS; CDR2 reads YFSETQ.

The chain uses TRBV4-3 and TRBJ2-5; no firm D call. CDR3 size: 14 residues. The germline V gene encodes CDR1 LGHNA and CDR2 YSLEER. The germline V and J ends were trimmed by 0 bases and 7 bases, with 12 bases remaining between them. CDR3 nucleotide sequence: TGCGCCAGCAGCCAAGATCATAGGCTCGGGACCCAGTACTTC. Its translation: CASSQDHRLGTQYF.

V is TRBV6-5 and J is TRBJ2-5, with D perhaps given as TRBD1 or TRBD2 (5 bases each). The germline V gene has CDR1 MNHEY and CDR2 SVGAGI. Trimming cost V 6 bases and J 3 bases, with 14 bases left between them. CDR3 size: 14 residues. CDR3 sequence reads: CASSPGANKETQYF. CDR3 sequence (DNA): TGTGCCAGCAGCCCCGGGGCTAACAAAGAGACCCAGTACTTC.

This clone was detected once. V and J are TRBV30 and TRBJ2-5, with D perhaps assigned TRBD1 or TRBD2 (6 bases each). This CDR3 contains 13 residues. Germline V gene data show CDR1 as GTSNPN and CDR2 as SVGIG (reference sequence). Trimming left V 5 bases short and J 2 bases short, with 12 bases between. The CDR3 protein is CAWERGDQETQYF. Written as DNA, the CDR3 is TGTGCCTGGGAAAGGGGGGATCAAGAGACCCAGTACTTC.

V and J are TRBV6-5 and TRBJ2-2; 7 bases align to TRBD1. From germline, CDR1 is MNHEY and CDR2 SVGAGI. The CDR3 runs to 12 residues. V lost 6 bases to trimming and J lost 7 bases; unmatched junction nucleotides: 2. CDR3 sequence (DNA): TGTGCCAGCAGACAGGGGAACGGGGAGCTGTTTTTT. It specifies CASRQGNGELFF.

DNA of the CDR3: TGTGCCAGTAGTATTTGGGCCGCTATTGGGGATCAGCCCCAGCATTTT. Translating it yields CASSIWAAIGDQPQHF. The J gene is TRBJ1-5, the V gene TRBV19; no firm D call. The CDR3 spans 16 residues. V lost 3 bases to trimming and J lost 5 bases, with 17 bases between them. Germline V gene lookup returns CDR1 LNHDA and CDR2 SQIVND (reference sequence).

The chain links TRBV19 to TRBJ2-7; 7 bases fit TRBD1. The CDR3 runs to 14 residues. The V and J ends lost 5 bases and 0 bases, in that order; junction bases with no gene match: 4. Germline values: CDR1 LNHDA, CDR2 SQIVND (reference sequence). CDR3 in DNA: TGTGCCAGTAGTCCGGGACAGAGCTCCTACGAGCAGTACTTC. Amino acid sequence: CASSPGQSSYEQYF. The whole variable domain, filled in from reference TRBV19 and TRBJ2-7, reads DGGITQSPKYLFRKEGQNVTLSCEQNLNHDAMYWYRQDPGQGLRLIYYSQIVNDFQKGDIAEGYSVSREKKESFPLTVTSAQKNPTAFYLCASSPGQSSYEQYFGPGTRLTVT.

The chain joins TRBV19 to TRBJ2-5; 8 bases fit TRBD2. Per germline, CDR1 LNHDA and CDR2 SQIVND (reference sequence). This CDR3 region has 15 residues. Germline trimming cut 1 base from V and 1 base from J; bases unmatched to any gene: 2. The CDR3: CASSIVAGFQETQYF. The CDR3 DNA is TGTGCCAGTAGTATAGTAGCGGGGTTCCAAGAGACCCAGTACTTC.

This clone appeared once. The rearrangement links TRBV7-6 to TRBJ2-7; D remains ambiguous. The germline V gene has CDR1 SGHVS and CDR2 FNYEAQ. Trimming removed 1 base at V and 2 bases at J, with 6 bases between. The CDR3 contains 13 residues. The CDR3 DNA reads TGTGCCAGCAGCTTAGACTCAACCTACGAGCAGTACTTC. The encoded protein is CASSLDSTYEQYF. The whole variable domain, filled in from reference TRBV7-6 and TRBJ2-7, reads GAGVSQSPRYKVTKRGQDVALRCDPISGHVSLYWYRQALGQGPEFLTYFNYEAQQDKSGLPNDRFSAERPEGSISTLTIQRTEQRDSAMYRCASSLDSTYEQYFGPGTRLTVT.

Written as DNA, the CDR3 is TGTGCCAGCAGTGACTTGGCTTTTAACAATGAGCAGTTCTTC. Residues: CASSDLAFNNEQFF. V and J are TRBV6-4 and TRBJ2-1; D gene uncertain. The CDR3 loop spans 14 amino acids. The germline CDR1 and CDR2 sequences are MRHNA and SNTAGT. Trimming removed 1 base from V and 5 bases from J, with 9 bases in between.

The chain combines TRBV10-3 with TRBJ2-3; 7 bases are a match to TRBD1. Trimming at V came to 3 bases and at J to 1 base, leaving 10 bases not matched to a gene. The CDR3 runs to 17 residues. Looked up from germline, CDR1 is ENHRY and CDR2 is SYGVKD. Here the CDR3 DNA reads TGTGCCATCAGTGAAAGAGGGGGCGAGGAAGGCACAGATACGCAGTATTTT. Translated: CAISERGGEEGTDTQYF.

The J gene is TRBJ1-4, the V gene TRBV7-6, with a tentative D call TRBD1 (5 bases). Germline lookup yields CDR1 SGHVS and CDR2 FNYEAQ. Trimming took off 5 bases at V and 8 bases at J, with 15 bases between the two ends. CDR3 length equals 14 residues. The CDR3 spells CASSPAGRKEKLFF. DNA for the CDR3: TGTGCCAGCAGCCCGGCAGGGAGGAAGGAAAAACTGTTTTTT.

This clone was counted a few times. This chain links TRBV7-8 with TRBJ1-2; a weak D match, TRBD1 (5 bases). CDR3 length: 12 amino acids. The germline gives CDR1 SGHVS, CDR2 FQNEAQ. Trimming cost V 1 base and J 6 bases, with 6 bases left between them. The CDR3 spells CASSLVGDGYTF. The CDR3 DNA follows: TGTGCCAGCAGCTTAGTGGGGGATGGCTACACCTTC.

The V and J genes are TRBV11-2 and TRBJ1-2; D is unresolved. CDR1 SGHAT and CDR2 FQNNGV come from the germline V gene. The CDR3 is 13 amino acids. V gave up 7 bases and J gave up 5 bases, with 14 bases separating them. CDR3 DNA sequence: TGTGCCAGCATGAGGACGGTCCCTTATGGCTACACCTTC. Protein: CASMRTVPYGYTF.

This chain links TRBV6-1 with TRBJ2-5; the D gene could be TRBD1 or TRBD2 (5 bases each). The CDR3 extends over 15 amino acids. Trimming cost V 3 bases and J 5 bases, with 16 bases left between them. CDR1 is MNHNS, CDR2 SASEGT, per germline. DNA for the CDR3: TGTGCCAGCAGTGACGCCCGTGGGGACCGGGAGACCCAGTACTTC. It is translated as CASSDARGDRETQYF.

The V and J genes are TRBV6-5 and TRBJ2-5; no clear D. This CDR3 has 11 amino acids. V gave up 4 bases and J gave up 5 bases, with 5 bases separating them. Germline V lookup: CDR1 MNHEY, CDR2 SVGAGI. This CDR3 is CASSLKETQYF. The DNA of the CDR3 is TGTGCCAGCAGTTTGAAGGAGACCCAGTACTTC.

As to this clone: The same CDR3 is also encoded by other DNA sequences in this sample. The gene calls are TRBV5-6 and TRBJ2-1; D is undetermined. The V end was cut by 3 bases, the J end by 4 bases, with 8 bases between. Per the germline V gene, CDR1 is SGHDT and CDR2 is YYEEEE. CDR3 length: 13 residues. CDR3 amino acids: CASSSDSYNEQFF. The CDR3 coding sequence is TGTGCCAGCAGCTCCGACTCTTACAATGAGCAGTTCTTC.

V gene TRBV20-1 combines with J gene TRBJ2-1; D gene unclear. This CDR3 is 11 amino acids long. The V gene's germline CDR1 is DFQATT and CDR2 SNEGSKA (reference sequence). The V and J ends lost 6 bases and 15 bases respectively, with 18 bases between them. The CDR3 DNA follows: TGCAGTGCCGCCCATCATCCCCGTCGGTTCTTC. Protein: CSAAHHPRRFF.

The V gene is TRBV15, the J gene TRBJ1-1; the D is unclear. The germline V gene has CDR1 LNHNV and CDR2 YYDKDF (reference sequence). Trimming cost V 3 bases and J 3 bases, with 5 bases left between them. This CDR3 contains 12 residues. Here the CDR3 reads CATSRTYTEAFF. The CDR3 DNA reads as TGTGCCACCAGCAGGACCTACACTGAAGCTTTCTTT.

The genes are TRBV7-9 and TRBJ1-4; D is uncertain. Looked up from germline, CDR1 is SEHNR and CDR2 is FQNEAQ (reference sequence). V lost 5 bases and J 0 bases, leaving 22 bases between the germline ends. The CDR3 runs to 19 residues. CDR3 amino acids: CASSLGEVFQIATNEKLFF. DNA of the CDR3: TGTGCCAGCAGCCTAGGCGAGGTGTTTCAAATCGCAACTAATGAAAAACTGTTTTTT. The whole variable domain, filled in from reference TRBV7-9 and TRBJ1-4, reads DTGVSQNPRHKITKRGQNVTFRCDPISEHNRLYWYRQTLGQGPEFLTYFQNEAQLEKSRLLSDRFSAERPKGSFSTLEIQRTEQGDSAMYLCASSLGEVFQIATNEKLFFGSGTQLSVL.

The chain employs TRBV11-2 and TRBJ2-3; D perhaps matches TRBD2 (6 bases). The germline CDR1 and CDR2 sequences are SGHAT and FQNNGV. CDR3 length: 18 residues. The germline V and J ends were trimmed by 3 bases and 3 bases, with 22 bases remaining between them. DNA for the CDR3: TGTGCCAGCAGCTTCGCCCCCCTGGGCGGGGTGGGGACAGATACGCAGTATTTT. As protein: CASSFAPLGGVGTDTQYF.

The gene calls are TRBV11-3 and TRBJ2-1; D uncertain. The germline V gene encodes CDR1 SGHNT and CDR2 YENEEA. The V and J ends lost 2 bases and 8 bases respectively, with 10 bases between them. The CDR3 loop spans 13 amino acids. The CDR3 DNA follows: TGTGCCAGCAGCTTACGGAGTTCAGATGAGCAGTTCTTC. It encodes CASSLRSSDEQFF.

This clone appeared once. The chain has TRBV14 and TRBJ2-3; D remains unclear. Trimming took off 0 bases at V and 6 bases at J, with 13 bases between the two ends. The CDR3 is made up of 15 amino acids. Germline assignment: CDR1 SGHDN and CDR2 FVKESK. The CDR3 protein is CASSQDYTLGDTQYF. The CDR3 bases are TGTGCCAGCAGCCAAGATTACACCCTCGGGGATACGCAGTATTTT.

The chain combines TRBV10-3 with TRBJ1-3; D call uncertain. Between the trimmed V and J ends, which lost 0 bases and 0 bases, there was a span of 12 bases. The CDR3 has 17 amino acids. Germline V gene data show CDR1 as ENHRY and CDR2 as SYGVKD. CDR3 in amino acids: CAISESSPVTSGNTIYF. DNA for the CDR3: TGTGCCATCAGTGAGTCGAGCCCGGTAACCTCTGGAAACACCATATATTTT.

The chain employs TRBV7-9 and TRBJ2-3; 11 bases align to TRBD2. J lost 2 bases, V lost 5 bases, and 6 bases had no gene match. This CDR3 comprises 16 residues. The V gene's germline CDR1 is SEHNR and CDR2 FQNEAQ (reference sequence). The CDR3 loop reads CASSATSGSDTDTQYF. The CDR3 region has the DNA TGTGCCAGCAGCGCAACTAGCGGGAGTGACACAGATACGCAGTATTTT.

V usage is TRBV7-6 and J usage is TRBJ2-4; D is undetermined. CDR1 SGHVS and CDR2 FNYEAQ come from the germline V gene. The CDR3 runs 13 residues. V lost 1 base and J lost 5, with 6 bases in between. This chain's CDR3 is CASSLDRENIQYF. The CDR3 DNA follows: TGTGCCAGCAGCTTAGATAGGGAAAACATTCAGTACTTC. Filled out from reference TRBV7-6 and TRBJ2-4, the complete variable domain reads GAGVSQSPRYKVTKRGQDVALRCDPISGHVSLYWYRQALGQGPEFLTYFNYEAQQDKSGLPNDRFSAERPEGSISTLTIQRTEQRDSAMYRCASSLDRENIQYFGAGTRLSVL.

This chain connects TRBV7-6 to TRBJ1-5; D unclear. V lost 5 bases and J lost 0, with 5 bases in between. The germline V gene has CDR1 SGHVS and CDR2 FNYEAQ. CDR3 length: 13 amino acids. The CDR3 loop is CASSINSNQPQHF. The CDR3 nucleotides are TGTGCCAGCAGCATTAATAGCAATCAGCCCCAGCATTTT.

DNA for the CDR3: TGTGCCAGCAGGGATCCCTGGAACACTGAAGCTTTCTTT. Protein: CASRDPWNTEAFF. The rearrangement links TRBV2 to TRBJ1-1, with D uncertain. Germline V gives CDR1 SNHLY, CDR2 FYNNEI. CDR3 size: 13 residues. The V and J ends lost 6 bases and 1 base respectively, with 9 bases between them.

The V gene is TRBV9, the J gene TRBJ2-7, with TRBD1 matching over 10 bases. The germline CDR1 and CDR2 sequences are SGDLS and YYNGEE. This CDR3 contains 14 residues. The V gene end was trimmed by 4 bases and the J gene end by 6 bases; junction bases not matched to a gene: 7. The CDR3 region is CASSPSGTGAEQYF. The CDR3, as DNA: TGTGCCAGCAGCCCCTCCGGGACAGGGGCCGAGCAGTACTTC.